These 18 T cell receptor beta chains were sequenced from one sample in a study of cytomegalovirus exposure and HLA in healthy donors. The PCR ran on 60 Vbeta and 13 Jbeta primers. Sequencing was performed with immunoSEQ multiplex PCR; in TCRdb, only in-frame clones are kept and a portion is missing. The repertoire includes 150,000 to 200,000 clones, about 12% of them detected once, and more than 7% sits in the top ten. Sequencing was performed on PBMCs. The receptors shown here come from a man between 50 and 59 years old in good health and CMV-seropositive.

This clone was counted only a few times. The gene calls are TRBV28 and TRBJ1-2, with a weak D call TRBD1 (5 bases). Germline CDR1 reads MDHEN; CDR2 reads SYDVKM. The ends were cut back, 5 bases at V and 13 bases at J, with 14 bases in the middle. CDR3 length: 11 residues. CDR3 bases: TGTGCCAGCAGTCCAGGACGGGGACTCACCTTC. Its protein is CASSPGRGLTF.

This clone has more than one count but fewer than ten. The rearrangement links TRBV5-1 to TRBJ2-3; a possible D gene is TRBD1 (5 bases). V was cut by 0 bases and J by 6 bases, with 5 bases left in between. The CDR3 runs 12 residues. Germline V gene data show CDR1 as SGHRS and CDR2 as YFSETQ. This CDR3 reads CASSLEGDTQYF. Written as DNA, the CDR3 is TGCGCCAGCAGCTTGGAGGGGGATACGCAGTATTTT.

V gene TRBV11-2 combines with J gene TRBJ2-3; tentatively, D is TRBD1 (5 bases). Germline V CDR1 and CDR2: SGHAT, FQNNGV. Trimming took off 4 bases at V and 3 bases at J, with 14 bases between the two ends. The CDR3 totals 15 residues. CDR3 residues: CASSSTAVGTDTQYF. The CDR3 DNA follows: TGTGCCAGCAGCTCGACAGCCGTCGGGACAGATACGCAGTATTTT.

This clone was counted a few times. This chain uses TRBV5-6 with TRBJ2-1; TRBD2 might be the D (5 bases). CDR1 is SGHDT, CDR2 YYEEEE, per germline. Trimming stripped 3 bases from V and 6 bases from J, with 13 bases between. This CDR3 has 14 residues. The chain's CDR3 is CASSSPRGTNEQFF. DNA for the CDR3: TGTGCCAGCAGCTCCCCCCGGGGTACCAATGAGCAGTTCTTC.

This clone turned up a few times. The chain combines TRBV5-1 with TRBJ2-1; possibly TRBD2 for D (5 bases). Trimming left V 4 bases short and J 8 bases short, with 22 bases between. This CDR3 region has 16 residues. Germline CDR1 SGHRS, CDR2 YFSETQ. DNA for the CDR3: TGCGCCAGCAGCCGTTGGACTCAACGAGGCGGCCATGAGCAGTTCTTC. This codes for CASSRWTQRGGHEQFF.

In this sample, this clone turned up a few times. The V call is TRBV2, the J call TRBJ2-1; TRBD2 agrees at 10 bases. Germline V lookup: CDR1 SNHLY, CDR2 FYNNEI. The CDR3 loop spans 13 amino acids. J gave up 6 bases and V 7 bases, and 3 bases lay outside the gene matches. The CDR3 region is CASMSGGANEQFF. The CDR3 coding sequence is TGTGCCAGCATGAGCGGGGGGGCCAATGAGCAGTTCTTC.

A few counts support this clone. This chain connects TRBV4-3 to TRBJ2-2; a weak D match, TRBD2 (5 bases). Germline V lookup: CDR1 LGHNA, CDR2 YSLEER. V shed 0 bases and J shed 4 bases, with 9 bases lying between them. The CDR3 extends over 15 amino acids. CDR3 protein: CASSQDGGVTGELFF. In DNA form, the CDR3 reads TGCGCCAGCAGCCAAGATGGAGGAGTCACCGGGGAGCTGTTTTTT.

There are a few counts of this clone. Other DNA sequences from this sample encode an identical CDR3 as well. The chain carries TRBV5-5 and TRBJ2-7; 10 bases align to TRBD2. V was pared by 0 bases and J by 1 base, with 4 bases of the junction left unmatched. CDR1 SGHKS and CDR2 YYEKEE come from the germline V gene (reference sequence). This CDR3 comprises 16 residues. The CDR3 loop reads CASSLGLAGASYEQYV. The CDR3 DNA sequence: TGTGCCAGCAGCTTGGGTCTAGCGGGGGCGTCCTACGAGCAGTACGTC.

This clone was seen a handful of times. Here the CDR3 reads CSAGQTSGNTIYF. The DNA for the CDR3 is TGCAGTGCGGGACAGACCTCTGGAAACACCATATATTTT. The J gene is TRBJ1-3, the V gene TRBV29-1; 7 bases agree with TRBD1. This CDR3 is built from 13 residues. Germline V CDR1 and CDR2: SQVTM, ANQGSEA.

This clone qualifies as medium-sized. V is TRBV7-9 and J is TRBJ1-6, with 7 bases identical to TRBD1. V shed 5 bases and J 7 bases; nucleotides not matched to a gene: 14. This CDR3 contains 17 residues. Germline CDR1 reads SEHNR; CDR2 reads FQNEAQ (reference sequence). CDR3 loop: CASSTHDRDGGNSPLHF. For the CDR3, the DNA is TGTGCCAGCAGCACCCATGACAGGGACGGTGGGAATTCACCCCTCCACTTT.

In this sample, this clone turned up a few times. The chain uses TRBV2 and TRBJ2-3; 9 bases are a match to TRBD1. This CDR3 has 15 amino acids. Per germline, CDR1 SNHLY and CDR2 FYNNEI. V dropped 6 bases and J dropped 4; count of bases not matched to a gene: 8. The CDR3 coding sequence is TGTGCCAGCAGCCCTAGGACAGGGGTAGCAGATACGCAGTATTTT. Residues: CASSPRTGVADTQYF.

This chain's CDR3 is CASSYGQGDNSPLHF. In nucleotides, the CDR3 is TGTGCCAGCAGTTATGGACAGGGAGATAATTCACCCCTCCACTTT. The genes are TRBV11-2 and TRBJ1-6; 8 bases are shared with TRBD1. V shed 6 bases and J 5 bases; nucleotides not matched to a gene: 6. CDR1 and CDR2 from the germline V gene are SGHAT and FQNNGV. The CDR3 runs 15 residues.

This clone was seen a handful of times. The rearrangement joins TRBV18 to TRBJ1-3, with 7 bases identical to TRBD1. This CDR3 has 19 amino acids. The germline gives CDR1 KGHSH, CDR2 LQKENI. V lost 1 base to trimming and J lost 5 bases; unmatched junction nucleotides: 17. The DNA of the CDR3 is TGTGCCAGCTCACCACTTACCCCTTCCAACCGGGACAGACGAAACACCATATATTTT. The encoded protein is CASSPLTPSNRDRRNTIYF.

This chain connects TRBV7-2 to TRBJ1-1, with no clear D. Trimming pared 5 bases from V and 1 base from J, leaving 11 bases between. This CDR3 region has 14 residues. CDR1 is SGHTA, CDR2 FQGNSA, per germline. This CDR3 reads CASSPGRGNTEAFF. CDR3 DNA sequence: TGTGCCAGCAGCCCCGGACGGGGGAACACTGAAGCTTTCTTT.

CDR3 in amino acids: CASSPVPGSNQPQHF. DNA for the CDR3: TGCGCCAGCAGCCCGGTCCCGGGGAGCAATCAGCCCCAGCATTTT. The V call is TRBV5-1, the J call TRBJ1-5, with D uncertain. Trimming stripped 4 bases from V and 1 base from J, with 12 bases between. The CDR3 runs 15 residues. Germline values: CDR1 SGHRS, CDR2 YFSETQ.

The rearrangement links TRBV5-4 to TRBJ2-3; the D gene is possibly TRBD1 (5 bases). This CDR3 is 15 amino acids long. V lost 0 bases to trimming and J lost 0 bases, with 8 bases between them. The germline V gene encodes CDR1 SGHNT and CDR2 YYREEE (reference sequence). The CDR3 sequence: CASSLGQISTDTQYF. The CDR3 region has the DNA TGTGCCAGCAGCTTGGGACAGATTAGCACAGATACGCAGTATTTT.

The V and J genes are TRBV6-6 and TRBJ1-5; 8 nucleotides match TRBD1. From germline, CDR1 is MNHNY and CDR2 SVGAGI (reference sequence). J gave up 5 bases and V 6 bases, and 6 bases lay outside the gene matches. The CDR3 sequence is 14 residues long. DNA of the CDR3: TGTGCCAGCAGCTTGGACAGGGATGATCAGCCCCAGCATTTT. As protein: CASSLDRDDQPQHF.

This clone has just a few counts. V usage is TRBV6-5 and J usage is TRBJ1-1, with TRBD1 matching over 11 bases. Trimming removed 8 bases from V and 4 bases from J; junction bases left unmatched: 9. The CDR3 runs to 15 residues. Germline CDR1 is MNHEY and CDR2 is SVGAGI. CDR3 bases: TGTGCCAGCGCCCGCTCCGGGACAGGGGGCACTGAAGCTTTCTTT. It translates to CASARSGTGGTEAFF.